The 7 T cell receptor beta chains listed next were all sequenced from one sample in a study of cytomegalovirus exposure and HLA in healthy donors. The assay was immunoSEQ multiplex PCR, and TCRdb's table has in-frame clones only and misses some. Of roughly 190,000 clones detected, roughly 86% appear once; the ten largest clones hold 7.2%. The sample consisted of PBMCs. Receptors were obtained from a man under 40 in good health and CMV-seropositive.

The chain employs TRBV6-1 and TRBJ2-7; either TRBD1 or TRBD2 may supply D (5 bases each). Trimming stripped 6 bases from V and 0 bases from J, with 12 bases between. Germline CDR1 and CDR2: MNHNS and SASEGT. The CDR3 sequence is 14 residues long. Here the CDR3 DNA reads TGTGCCAGCAGGGGGGTGGTTAACTCCTACGAGCAGTACTTC. The encoded protein is CASRGVVNSYEQYF.

V gene TRBV6-1 combines with J gene TRBJ1-5; 8 positions match TRBD1. Germline CDR1 is MNHNS and CDR2 is SASEGT. The CDR3 is 12 residues long. V was clipped by 11 bases and J by 5 bases; unmatched bases: 5. In DNA, the CDR3 is TGTGCCGGACAGACAGGGGATCAGCCCCAGCATTTT. Translating gives CAGQTGDQPQHF.

The chain joins TRBV5-1 to TRBJ2-1; TRBD1 matches 9 bases. This CDR3 is built from 15 residues. Germline CDR1 reads SGHRS; CDR2 reads YFSETQ. The trim removed 3 bases at V and 8 bases at J, leaving 9 bases unmatched. CDR3 coding DNA: TGCGCCAGCAGCTCGTCCGGGACAGGGTTCGATGAGCAGTTCTTC. Translated: CASSSSGTGFDEQFF.

The gene calls are TRBV5-6 and TRBJ2-7; D is uncertain. The CDR3 has 11 residues. The V gene lost 1 base and the J gene lost 4 bases, with 3 bases spanning the gap. Germline assignment: CDR1 SGHDT and CDR2 YYEEEE. CDR3 nucleotide sequence: TGTGCCAGCAGCTTGACGTACGAGCAGTACTTC. Protein: CASSLTYEQYF.

This clone was counted only a few times. The rearrangement joins TRBV11-2 to TRBJ1-2; D call uncertain. The CDR3 runs to 11 residues. CDR1 is SGHAT, CDR2 FQNNGV, per germline. Trimming took 1 base from V and 7 from J, leaving 4 bases between them. Here the CDR3 DNA reads TGTGCCAGCAGCTTAGGGTTTGGCTACACCTTC. As protein: CASSLGFGYTF.

The rearrangement uses TRBV9 and TRBJ2-7; possibly TRBD2 for D (6 bases). Trimming took off 0 bases at V and 3 bases at J, with 16 bases between the two ends. This CDR3 region has 16 residues. The germline V gene encodes CDR1 SGDLS and CDR2 YYNGEE. The CDR3 loop reads CASSVDWGGTIYEQYF. In DNA form, the CDR3 reads TGTGCCAGCAGCGTAGATTGGGGCGGGACGATCTACGAGCAGTACTTC.

The V call is TRBV30, the J call TRBJ1-1, with D possibly being TRBD1 (5 bases). Germline lookup yields CDR1 GTSNPN and CDR2 SVGIG (reference sequence). This CDR3 is 12 amino acids long. V dropped 2 bases and J dropped 7 bases, with 11 bases sitting between them. CDR3 sequence (DNA): TGTGCCTGGAGTCGGGACGGTGGTGAAGCTTTCTTT. The encoded protein is CAWSRDGGEAFF.